This T cell receptor (beta chain) was sequenced during a study of vaccination and CD4 T cells after COVID-19. Overall study results and limits: Looking at convalescent patients, a median approximately 86% of reactive clones were present only post-vaccination.

This CDR3 contains 13 residues. V was clipped by 5 bases and J by 4 bases; unmatched bases: 7. The germline V gene has CDR1 DFQATT and CDR2 SNEGSKA (reference sequence). Time point denoted: late sampling 161 to 241 days after vaccination in three convalescent patients. Treatment here: 10-day PBMC culture with coronavirus spike peptide pools or control peptides (ViraFEST assay). At the Johns Hopkins FTIC core, DNA taken from cultured CD4+ T cells was sequenced by way of the Oncomine TCR Beta short-read assay. TCRdb reprocessed the PCR reads with MiXCR, giving one entry per CDR3 protein. The sample contains about 21,000 distinct CDR3 sequences, 46% of which appear only once. Concerning this clonotype: Its antigen is unidentified.

The rearrangement links TRBV20-1 to TRBJ2-7, with 8 positions matching TRBD2. The origin of this receptor is a human donor who had recovered from COVID-19. Sequenced here: CD4+ T cells from blood, cultured in vitro, sampled about 7 months after SARS-CoV-2 vaccination. The CDR3 is CSAGRGLGYEQYF. CDR3 bases: TGCAGTGCTGGACGGGGACTAGGGTACGAGCAGTACTTC.